Shown below are 21 T cell receptor beta chains from a single sample sequenced in a study of blood T cell repertoires in COVID-19. Method: immunoSEQ multiplex PCR; TCRdb's copy keeps in-frame clones and lacks some. This sample has hundreds of thousands of clones, with about 90% found just once. What was sequenced was peripheral blood. Receptors originate from a woman aged 18 to 35 who had recovered from COVID-19.

The J gene is TRBJ2-3, the V gene TRBV7-9; D is possibly TRBD2 (5 bases). Germline CDR1 SEHNR, CDR2 FQNEAQ (reference sequence). Trimming stripped 2 bases from V and 5 bases from J, with 17 bases between. The CDR3 loop spans 16 amino acids. The CDR3 DNA reads TGTGCCAGCAGCTTATGGTCCGGGATCATGAGAGATACGCAGTATTTT. Translated: CASSLWSGIMRDTQYF.

The chain combines TRBV9 with TRBJ2-3; 10 bases line up with TRBD2. The germline V gene has CDR1 SGDLS and CDR2 YYNGEE. The V segment lost 3 bases and the J segment 6 bases; nucleotides outside the gene matches: 4. The CDR3 sequence is 14 residues long. CDR3 DNA: TGTGCCAGCAGCGAGACTAGCGGGTGGGATACGCAGTATTTT. Residues: CASSETSGWDTQYF.

The chain carries TRBV4-3 and TRBJ2-5, with D perhaps TRBD2 (6 bases). V was shortened by 1 base and J by 3 bases, with 21 bases between the two germline ends. The CDR3 length is 18 residues. Germline lookup yields CDR1 LGHNA and CDR2 YSLEER. For the CDR3, the DNA is TGCGCCAGCAGCCAAGCGTTCTTTTCCGGGACTCTTAAAGAGACCCAGTACTTC. Translating gives CASSQAFFSGTLKETQYF.

This chain connects TRBV20-1 to TRBJ1-1, with a tentative D call TRBD1 (6 bases). The CDR3 runs to 11 residues. V lost 5 bases and J 5 bases, leaving 9 bases between the germline ends. Germline V gives CDR1 DFQATT, CDR2 SNEGSKA (reference sequence). The CDR3 nucleotides read TGCAGTGCTCTTACAGGGACTGAAGCTTTCTTT. It specifies CSALTGTEAFF.

The chain combines TRBV9 with TRBJ2-6; 9 bases agree with TRBD2. CDR1 and CDR2 (germline): SGDLS, YYNGEE. V gave up 2 bases and J gave up 0 bases; unmatched junction bases: 9. The CDR3 has 19 amino acids. CDR3 in DNA: TGTGCCAGCAGCGTTCTTAGCGGGAGTACCAGCTCTGGGGCCAACGTCCTGACTTTC. It translates to CASSVLSGSTSSGANVLTF.

This sequence joins TRBV27 and TRBJ2-1; 8 nucleotides line up with TRBD2. The length of the CDR3 is 16 residues. In germline, CDR1 is MNHEY, CDR2 SMNVEV (reference sequence). The junction had 11 bases not matched to a gene; V was cut back by 5 bases and J by 5 bases. The CDR3 reads CASSRPLAGIDNEQFF. The CDR3 coding sequence is TGTGCCAGCAGTCGCCCCTTAGCGGGGATAGACAATGAGCAGTTCTTC.

The chain links TRBV4-3 to TRBJ1-2; the D gene is possibly TRBD1 (6 bases). This CDR3 spans 17 amino acids. V was clipped by 0 bases and J by 2 bases, with 16 bases between them. Germline CDR1 is LGHNA and CDR2 is YSLEER. The CDR3 DNA sequence: TGCGCCAGCAGCCAAGATGAGTCAGGGGCACGGAACTATGGCTACACCTTC. It is translated as CASSQDESGARNYGYTF.

The chain combines TRBV30 with TRBJ1-5, with D possibly matching TRBD1 (5 bases). CDR1 GTSNPN and CDR2 SVGIG come from the germline V gene (reference sequence). CDR3 length: 16 amino acids. V lost 1 base and J lost 4, with 17 bases in between. The CDR3 is CAWSAPSLRGNQPQHF. CDR3 DNA sequence: TGTGCCTGGAGTGCCCCCTCCTTAAGGGGAAATCAGCCCCAGCATTTT.

V is TRBV24-1 and J is TRBJ1-2, with D maybe TRBD1 (6 bases). This CDR3 spans 14 amino acids. Germline lookup yields CDR1 KGHDR and CDR2 SFDVKD. V was pared by 6 bases and J by 4 bases, with 14 bases between. The CDR3 coding sequence is TGTGCCACCAGTACTCGGACAGCCTCCTATGGCTACACCTTC. Protein sequence: CATSTRTASYGYTF.

The rearrangement links TRBV29-1 to TRBJ1-1; possible D gene TRBD1, 5 bases. The CDR3 has 12 residues. In germline, CDR1 is SQVTM, CDR2 ANQGSEA. Between the trimmed V and J ends, which lost 3 bases and 7 bases, there was a span of 12 bases. CDR3 amino acids: CSVEARGYEAFF. In DNA, the CDR3 is TGCAGCGTTGAGGCCCGGGGGTATGAAGCTTTCTTT.

The chain has TRBV6-5 and TRBJ1-2; 8 bases are shared with TRBD1. Germline V gene sequence: CDR1 MNHEY, CDR2 SVGAGI. The J segment lost 2 bases and the V segment lost 10 bases, leaving 6 bases of the junction unmatched. The CDR3 contains 13 residues. CDR3 nucleotides: TGTGCCATCCGACAGGGGATAAACTATGGCTACACCTTC. It yields the protein CAIRQGINYGYTF.

The chain couples TRBV27 to TRBJ2-5, with TRBD1 identical over 9 bases. With V trimmed by 5 bases and J by 4 bases, 5 bases remained unmatched. CDR3 length: 14 amino acids. CDR1 and CDR2 from the germline V gene are MNHEY and SMNVEV (reference sequence). The CDR3 reads CASSRTGVGETQYF. The CDR3 DNA sequence: TGTGCCAGCAGTCGGACAGGGGTGGGAGAGACCCAGTACTTC.

This chain links TRBV7-2 with TRBJ1-1; tentative D call: TRBD1 (5 bases). Germline loops: CDR1 SGHTA, CDR2 FQGNSA. The CDR3 has 14 amino acids. V was cut by 3 bases and J by 3 bases, with 11 bases left in between. The CDR3 sequence: CASSLQGGDTEAFF. CDR3 bases: TGTGCCAGCAGCTTGCAGGGAGGTGACACTGAAGCTTTCTTT.

The V call is TRBV9, the J call TRBJ2-3; TRBD2 matches at 9 bases. This CDR3 spans 15 amino acids. Germline loops: CDR1 SGDLS, CDR2 YYNGEE. After removal of 2 bases from V and 2 bases from J, the junction contained 3 bases not matched to a gene. The CDR3, as DNA: TGTGCCAGCAGCGTCCTAGCGGGACTCACAGATACGCAGTATTTT. Protein: CASSVLAGLTDTQYF.

The rearrangement uses TRBV4-1 and TRBJ1-2; 8 bases match TRBD1. Germline CDR1 reads MGHRA; CDR2 reads YSYEKL. The CDR3 covers 15 residues. V gave up 4 bases and J gave up 5 bases; unmatched junction bases: 9. The CDR3 loop reads CASSPGQGGRYGYTF. CDR3 DNA sequence: TGCGCCAGCAGCCCAGGACAGGGTGGGAGATATGGCTACACCTTC.

The chain couples TRBV10-2 to TRBJ2-7; D not resolved. The CDR3 spans 12 residues. V was shortened by 6 bases and J by 6 bases, with 12 bases between the two germline ends. Per germline, CDR1 WSHSY and CDR2 SAAADI. The CDR3 DNA is TGCGCCAGCAGCCCTAGATTAGGCGAGCAGTACGTC. This sequence encodes CASSPRLGEQYV.

This clone was found once. The rearrangement joins TRBV5-1 to TRBJ2-2; 8 nucleotides match TRBD1. This CDR3 is built from 15 residues. The V gene's germline CDR1 is SGHRS and CDR2 YFSETQ. V lost 4 bases and J lost 6; bases outside the gene matches: 8. CDR3 region: CASSPDREIAGELFF. CDR3 sequence (DNA): TGCGCCAGCAGCCCGGACAGGGAAATTGCCGGGGAGCTGTTTTTT.

The chain employs TRBV6-5 and TRBJ2-1; 10 bases are shared with TRBD2. Germline V gene lookup returns CDR1 MNHEY and CDR2 SVGAGI. The CDR3 is 15 amino acids. V lost 5 bases and J lost 9; bases outside the gene matches: 10. The CDR3 DNA is TGTGCCAGCAGTATCTCACTAGCGGGATGGGGTGAGCAGTTCTTC. This codes for CASSISLAGWGEQFF.

The chain recombines TRBV5-6 with TRBJ2-3; D is possibly TRBD2 (6 bases). The germline V and J ends were trimmed by 1 base and 2 bases, with 11 bases remaining between them. The CDR3 extends over 15 amino acids. Germline V gene lookup returns CDR1 SGHDT and CDR2 YYEEEE. CDR3 DNA sequence: TGTGCCAGCAGCTTGAGTAGCGGATACACAGATACGCAGTATTTT. Its protein product is CASSLSSGYTDTQYF.

This clone is a singleton in its sample. The chain recombines TRBV4-3 with TRBJ1-4; 9 nucleotides agree with TRBD1. There are 16 residues in the CDR3. After removal of 3 bases from V and 2 bases from J, the junction contained 4 bases not matched to a gene. Germline CDR1 and CDR2: LGHNA and YSLEER. Here the CDR3 reads CASSQGQGLTNEKLFF. The CDR3 coding sequence is TGCGCCAGCAGCCAGGGACAGGGTTTGACTAATGAAAAACTGTTTTTT.

CDR3 protein: CASSEMVNSNQPQHF. CDR3 in DNA: TGTGCCAGCAGTGAAATGGTTAACAGTAATCAGCCCCAGCATTTT. This chain joins TRBV6-1 and TRBJ1-5, with D unclear. Germline V gene sequence: CDR1 MNHNS, CDR2 SASEGT. The CDR3 is made up of 15 amino acids. V was clipped by 2 bases and J by 4 bases, with 12 bases between them.